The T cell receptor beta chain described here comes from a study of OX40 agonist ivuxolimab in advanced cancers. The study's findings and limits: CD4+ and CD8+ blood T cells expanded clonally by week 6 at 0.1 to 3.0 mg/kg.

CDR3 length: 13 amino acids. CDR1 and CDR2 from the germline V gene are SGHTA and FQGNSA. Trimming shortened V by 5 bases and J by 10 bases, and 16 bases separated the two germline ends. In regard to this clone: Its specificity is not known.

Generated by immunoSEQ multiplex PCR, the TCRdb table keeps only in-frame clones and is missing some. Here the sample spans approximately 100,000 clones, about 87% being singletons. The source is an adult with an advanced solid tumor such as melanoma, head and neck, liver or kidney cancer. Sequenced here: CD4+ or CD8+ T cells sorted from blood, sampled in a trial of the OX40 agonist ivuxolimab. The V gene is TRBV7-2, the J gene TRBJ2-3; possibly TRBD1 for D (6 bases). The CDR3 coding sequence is TGTGCCAGCAGCCGTAACCCAGGGGCCTCGCAGTATTTT. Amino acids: CASSRNPGASQYF.